This record concerns one T cell receptor beta chain sequence. The data originate from a study of neoadjuvant anti-PD-1 for oral cavity cancer. Study context: Around day 43, patients without progression received a fourth nivolumab dose before surgery.

Six replicates per PBMC sample, mostly from around 500 ng of genomic DNA. Sequencing used immunoSEQ multiplex PCR; TCRdb keeps in-frame clones, though not all of them. The sample includes more than 11,000 clones, under 80% seen only once; the top ten take around 2.5%. Looked up from germline, CDR1 is SGHNT and CDR2 is YYREEE (reference sequence). The CDR3 runs 16 residues. V shed 0 bases and J 5 bases; nucleotides not matched to a gene: 10. As for time point: after neoadjuvant nivolumab, at surgical resection. These newly diagnosed stage II-IVA oral cavity squamous cell carcinoma patients had no prior systemic or radiation treatment. Cohort: HPV-negative, locally advanced oral cavity squamous cell carcinoma patients.

The J gene is TRBJ2-5, the V gene TRBV5-4; 7 bases align to TRBD2. The receptor was derived from a person between 35 and 79 years old with oral cavity squamous cell carcinoma. The specimen was PBMCs, collected after nivolumab (anti-PD-1) treatment. The CDR3 reads CASSLGGGPQWETQYF. The CDR3 coding sequence is TGTGCCAGCAGCTTGGGCGGGGGACCCCAGTGGGAGACCCAGTACTTC.